This TCR beta chain was captured in a study of cytomegalovirus exposure and HLA in healthy donors. Study overall: Counted in an early data release were about 85 million unique TCRs from HLA-typed donors. Broader study findings: HLA alleles were associated with 16,951 TCR beta sequences in a later analysis at 0.05 false discovery rate. In all likelihood, a cluster of highly shared sequence variants was a sequencing artifact.

V was pared by 5 bases and J by 5 bases, with 9 bases of the junction left unmatched. Looked up from germline, CDR1 is SQVTM and CDR2 is ANQGSEA. The CDR3 has 14 amino acids. Healthy bone marrow donors made up the donor group. Of note for this clone: The antigen is not known.

PCR was performed using 60 Vbeta and 13 Jbeta primers. Using immunoSEQ multiplex PCR, the repertoire was profiled, and TCRdb retains in-frame clones only, with some absent. The table lists 55,000 to 65,000 clones, under 90% of them singletons. The chain has TRBV29-1 and TRBJ2-3; TRBD2 aligns across 8 bases. The material sequenced was PBMCs. This clonotype originated in a woman in her forties in good health and CMV-seronegative. The CDR3 here is CSVLLAGTVDTQYF. The CDR3 DNA sequence: TGCAGCGTTCTCTTAGCGGGAACGGTAGATACGCAGTATTTT.